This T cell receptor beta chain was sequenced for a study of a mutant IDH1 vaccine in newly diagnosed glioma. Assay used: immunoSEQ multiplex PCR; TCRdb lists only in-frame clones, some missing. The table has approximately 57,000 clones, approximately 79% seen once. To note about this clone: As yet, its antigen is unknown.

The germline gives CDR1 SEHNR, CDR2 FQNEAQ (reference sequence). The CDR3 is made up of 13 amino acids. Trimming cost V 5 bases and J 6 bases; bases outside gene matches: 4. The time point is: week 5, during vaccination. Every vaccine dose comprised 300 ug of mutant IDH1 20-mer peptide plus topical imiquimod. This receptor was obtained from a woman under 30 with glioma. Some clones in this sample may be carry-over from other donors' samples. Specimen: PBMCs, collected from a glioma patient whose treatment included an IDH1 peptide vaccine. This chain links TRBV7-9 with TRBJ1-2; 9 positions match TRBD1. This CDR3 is CASSIRDRDGYTF. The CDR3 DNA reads TGTGCCAGCAGCATCCGGGACAGGGATGGCTACACCTTC.